This T cell receptor (beta chain) was obtained from a study of T-cell memory formation after mild COVID-19. This clonotype came up many times. Via MiXCR, TCRdb re-called the 5' RACE reads, giving one row per CDR3 protein. The sample lists a few hundred thousand distinct CDR3 sequences, 15% to 20% occurring once. The CDR3 is 15 amino acids. V lost 2 bases to trimming and J lost 4 bases; unmatched junction nucleotides: 1. CDR1 is MNHNS and CDR2 is SASEGT in the germline V gene. The TCR comes from a man between 18 and 29 years old who had mild COVID-19 (a few samples of this study predate the infection). Cell type and time point are not known. The specimen was PBMCs or a T cell subset sorted from them (not recorded which). The chain uses TRBV6-1 and TRBJ2-3; TRBD2 matches at 12 bases. The chain's CDR3 is CASSELAGGPDTQYF. Written as DNA, the CDR3 is TGTGCCAGCAGTGAACTAGCGGGGGGGCCAGATACGCAGTATTTT.